These 22 T cell receptor beta chains originate from one sample sequenced in a study of blood T cell repertoires in COVID-19. Libraries were prepared by immunoSEQ multiplex PCR; TCRdb keeps only in-frame clonotypes and omits some of them. In the table there are about 15,000 clones, about 89% of which are singletons. Sequenced input: peripheral blood. The receptors were gathered from a man in his 60s with acute or convalescent COVID-19.

The J gene is TRBJ2-5, the V gene TRBV29-1; 8 bases are shared with TRBD2. Germline trimming cut 8 bases from V and 4 bases from J; bases unmatched to any gene: 9. The germline V gene has CDR1 SQVTM and CDR2 ANQGSEA. The CDR3 extends over 13 amino acids. CDR3 residues: CSIPAGVGETQYF. The CDR3 region has the DNA TGCAGCATTCCAGCGGGAGTGGGAGAGACCCAGTACTTC.

This clone was picked up a small number of times. V and J are TRBV7-8 and TRBJ2-1, with 8 bases that match TRBD1. CDR3 length equals 17 residues. Germline loops: CDR1 SGHVS, CDR2 FQNEAQ. J gave up 4 bases and V 3 bases, and 11 bases lay outside the gene matches. The CDR3 here is CASSFQGAQVMYNEQFF. CDR3 DNA: TGTGCCAGCAGCTTTCAGGGGGCGCAGGTCATGTACAATGAGCAGTTCTTC.

The V call is TRBV25-1, the J call TRBJ2-7; D might be TRBD1 (6 bases). Looked up from germline, CDR1 is MGHDK and CDR2 is SYGVNS. Trimming removed 5 bases from V and 1 base from J, with 12 bases in between. This CDR3 has 14 residues. The CDR3 reads CASSPSTGSYEQYF. In DNA form, the CDR3 reads TGTGCCAGCAGTCCATCAACAGGGTCCTACGAGCAGTACTTC.

The chain joins TRBV6-5 to TRBJ2-5; 10 bases map to TRBD1. This CDR3 is 15 amino acids long. The germline CDR1 and CDR2 sequences are MNHEY and SVGAGI. With V trimmed by 5 bases and J by 1 base, 4 bases remained unmatched. CDR3 sequence reads: CASSQRTGGQETQYF. The CDR3 bases are TGTGCCAGCAGTCAGCGGACAGGGGGCCAAGAGACCCAGTACTTC.

This chain links TRBV4-1 with TRBJ1-5; D is unclear. The CDR3 contains 16 residues. Trimming took 0 bases from V and 4 from J, leaving 13 bases between them. Germline loops: CDR1 MGHRA, CDR2 YSYEKL. This chain's CDR3 is CASSQDLMTSNQPQHF. CDR3 in DNA: TGCGCCAGCAGCCAAGATTTAATGACATCGAATCAGCCCCAGCATTTT.

The V call is TRBV28, the J call TRBJ2-6; D possibly corresponds to TRBD2 (5 bases). V lost 7 bases and J 2 bases, leaving 12 bases between the germline ends. Germline-derived CDR1 and CDR2 are MDHEN and SYDVKM. The CDR3 totals 15 residues. The CDR3 sequence is CASTPGSPGANVLTF. Here the CDR3 DNA reads TGTGCCAGCACCCCGGGATCTCCTGGGGCCAACGTCCTGACTTTC.

The chain links TRBV4-2 to TRBJ1-3; no clear D gene. V gave up 0 bases and J gave up 4 bases, with 10 bases separating them. CDR3 length equals 15 residues. Germline V gene sequence: CDR1 LGHNA, CDR2 YNFKEQ. For the CDR3, the DNA is TGTGCCAGCAGCCAAGAGGTCGGGTCCGGAAACACCATATATTTT. The encoded protein is CASSQEVGSGNTIYF.

The gene calls are TRBV5-6 and TRBJ2-1; 7 bases fit TRBD1. Germline loops: CDR1 SGHDT, CDR2 YYEEEE. This CDR3 contains 13 residues. Unmatched junction bases numbered 3, after V lost 5 bases and J lost 4 bases. Here the CDR3 DNA reads TGTGCCAGCAGTCGGGGACAGTACAATGAGCAGTTCTTC. This gives the protein CASSRGQYNEQFF.

The chain joins TRBV19 to TRBJ2-1; the match to TRBD2 covers 8 bases. From germline, CDR1 is LNHDA and CDR2 SQIVND (reference sequence). This CDR3 comprises 15 residues. V shed 5 bases, J shed 7 bases, and the junction held 10 bases outside the gene matches. CDR3 in amino acids: CASSSDSGGRNEQFF. The CDR3, as DNA: TGTGCCAGTAGTTCGGACTCGGGAGGGAGGAATGAGCAGTTCTTC.

The J gene is TRBJ1-1, the V gene TRBV7-9, with 11 bases fitting TRBD1. V shed 5 bases and J 3 bases; nucleotides not matched to a gene: 5. The germline V gene has CDR1 SEHNR and CDR2 FQNEAQ (reference sequence). The CDR3 contains 15 residues. This chain's CDR3 is CASSKGQGADTEAFF. In nucleotides, the CDR3 is TGTGCCAGCAGCAAAGGACAGGGGGCTGACACTGAAGCTTTCTTT.

V usage is TRBV29-1 and J usage is TRBJ2-1; 8 nucleotides align to TRBD2. The CDR3 spans 13 residues. Germline V gene data show CDR1 as SQVTM and CDR2 as ANQGSEA. V dropped 4 bases and J dropped 7; count of bases not matched to a gene: 6. The CDR3 protein is CSVAGRVWNEQFF. In DNA, the CDR3 is TGCAGCGTTGCCGGGAGGGTATGGAATGAGCAGTTCTTC.

The chain is built from TRBV28 and TRBJ2-7; D possibly corresponds to TRBD1 (6 bases). In germline, CDR1 is MDHEN, CDR2 SYDVKM. The length of the CDR3 is 13 residues. V was pared by 7 bases and J by 2 bases, with 12 bases between. CDR3 nucleotides: TGTGCCAGCACCTACAGGGCCCCCTACGAGCAGTACTTC. It encodes CASTYRAPYEQYF.

This chain links TRBV19 with TRBJ2-5; possibly TRBD1 for D (6 bases). V was clipped by 3 bases and J by 0 bases, with 11 bases between them. Germline loops: CDR1 LNHDA, CDR2 SQIVND (reference sequence). The CDR3 is 15 residues long. CDR3 loop: CASSIGTSYQETQYF. The CDR3 DNA reads TGTGCCAGTAGTATCGGGACATCGTACCAAGAGACCCAGTACTTC. The whole variable domain, remainder taken from reference TRBV19 and TRBJ2-5, is DGGITQSPKYLFRKEGQNVTLSCEQNLNHDAMYWYRQDPGQGLRLIYYSQIVNDFQKGDIAEGYSVSREKKESFPLTVTSAQKNPTAFYLCASSIGTSYQETQYFGPGTRLLVL.

The chain uses TRBV6-1 and TRBJ2-2; TRBD1 matches at 7 bases. The CDR3 is made up of 19 amino acids. CDR1 is MNHNS and CDR2 is SASEGT in the germline V gene. Trimming removed 4 bases from V and 0 bases from J; junction bases left unmatched: 14. The CDR3 is CASSAKTGQSVTNTGELFF. DNA of the CDR3: TGTGCCAGCAGTGCTAAGACAGGGCAAAGCGTGACGAACACCGGGGAGCTGTTTTTT.

The CDR3 reads CATSGTSGRSSYNEQFF. The CDR3 nucleotides read TGTGCCACCAGCGGTACTAGCGGCCGGAGCTCCTACAATGAGCAGTTCTTC. The chain links TRBV24-1 to TRBJ2-1; the match to TRBD2 covers 8 bases. The CDR3 extends over 17 amino acids. Germline CDR1 is KGHDR and CDR2 is SFDVKD. Losses at the gene ends were 7 bases for V and 0 bases for J; bases not matched to a gene: 10.

A note on this clone: The same CDR3 arises from other DNA sequences in this sample as well. This chain links TRBV14 with TRBJ1-1; 7 nucleotides line up with TRBD1. CDR3 length: 14 residues. Germline V lookup: CDR1 SGHDN, CDR2 FVKESK. V was pared by 0 bases and J by 6 bases, with 4 bases of the junction left unmatched. Written as DNA, the CDR3 is TGTGCCAGCAGCCAAGAACAGGGGCGGGCTGAAGCTTTCTTT. This gives the protein CASSQEQGRAEAFF.

This chain uses TRBV5-6 with TRBJ2-1, with 7 bases lining up with TRBD2. The CDR3 runs to 14 residues. The germline V gene encodes CDR1 SGHDT and CDR2 YYEEEE. V shed 5 bases, J shed 6 bases, and the junction held 8 bases outside the gene matches. The DNA of the CDR3 is TGTGCCAGCAGAAGGACCGGGAGGCCCAATGAGCAGTTCTTC. This sequence encodes CASRRTGRPNEQFF.

As DNA, the CDR3 is TGTGCCAGCGGTGGGGGGAGTAGCGGGAGGAAAAGCGAGCAGTACTTC. As protein: CASGGGSSGRKSEQYF. The rearrangement uses TRBV6-1 and TRBJ2-7; 10 nucleotides match TRBD2. The ends lost 8 bases at V and 6 bases at J; junction bases unmatched: 16. Germline-derived CDR1 and CDR2 are MNHNS and SASEGT. The CDR3 spans 16 residues.

The chain links TRBV6-5 to TRBJ2-5, with D maybe TRBD1 (6 bases). Germline values: CDR1 MNHEY, CDR2 SVGAGI. V lost 0 bases, J lost 7 bases, and 6 bases lay in between. CDR3 length equals 12 residues. The CDR3 sequence: CASSYSGGTQYF. In DNA form, the CDR3 reads TGTGCCAGCAGTTACTCAGGGGGGACCCAGTACTTC.

This chain links TRBV4-1 with TRBJ2-1; D might be TRBD2 (5 bases). The CDR3 is 13 residues long. The germline V gene has CDR1 MGHRA and CDR2 YSYEKL. V lost 3 bases, J lost 2 bases, and 5 bases lay in between. This chain's CDR3 is CASSQTTYNEQFF. The CDR3 nucleotides are TGCGCCAGCAGCCAGACTACCTACAATGAGCAGTTCTTC.

In this sample, this clone is large. V usage is TRBV28 and J usage is TRBJ1-3; D is ambiguous. The CDR3 sequence is 14 residues long. The germline V and J ends were trimmed by 4 bases and 0 bases, with 7 bases remaining between them. Germline assignment: CDR1 MDHEN and CDR2 SYDVKM. The DNA of the CDR3 is TGTGCCAGCAGTTCCTACGCCTCTGGAAACACCATATATTTT. Translated, it gives CASSSYASGNTIYF.

This clone was seen a few times. This rearrangement joins TRBV6-6 to TRBJ1-2, with 9 bases that match TRBD1. Germline V gene sequence: CDR1 MNHNY, CDR2 SVGAGI (reference sequence). The CDR3 is 14 residues long. V lost 5 bases, J lost 8 bases, and 9 bases stayed unmatched. CDR3 region: CASSTIQGARGYTF. CDR3 nucleotide sequence: TGTGCCAGCAGTACTATACAGGGGGCGAGAGGCTACACCTTC.